This is a list of T cell receptor beta chains from one sample in a study of blood T cell repertoires in COVID-19. Clones were sequenced by immunoSEQ multiplex PCR, and TCRdb holds only the in-frame ones, with some missing. The table has under 350,000 clones, 85% to 90% seen once. The sequenced material came from peripheral blood. The source of these receptors is a man aged 35 to 55 with acute or convalescent COVID-19. Each CDR3 is given with its conserved first and last residue.

J gene: TRBJ1-2; V gene: TRBV12-3/TRBV12-4; CDR3 protein: CASSLTGLDGYTF
J gene: TRBJ2-4; V gene: TRBV7-4; CDR3 protein: CASSPPVLRHLMVGKNIQYF
J gene: TRBJ1-1; V gene: TRBV24-1; CDR3 protein: CATRRGQGTEAFF
J gene: TRBJ1-1; V gene: TRBV3-1/TRBV3-2; CDR3 protein: CASSLFNTEAFF
J gene: TRBJ1-1; V gene: TRBV6-4; CDR3 protein: CASSPTGGYTEAFF
J gene: TRBJ1-3; V gene: TRBV19; CDR3 protein: CASRPRLTAGNTIYF
J gene: TRBJ1-2; V gene: TRBV9; CDR3 protein: CASSAILTGPSGYTF
J gene: TRBJ2-3; V gene: TRBV5-4; CDR3 protein: CASSSPQRGARDTQYF
J gene: TRBJ1-6; V gene: TRBV7-9; CDR3 protein: CASSLGQGISPLHF
J gene: TRBJ2-7; V gene: TRBV3-1/TRBV3-2; CDR3 protein: CASSPFLGGTGSEQYF
J gene: TRBJ1-1; V gene: TRBV11-2; CDR3 protein: CASRKDRGDTEAFF
J gene: TRBJ1-1; V gene: TRBV9; CDR3 protein: CASSVDTGGWVTEAFF
J gene: TRBJ1-2; V gene: TRBV6-1; CDR3 protein: CASSEMGGFYGYTF
J gene: TRBJ2-1; V gene: TRBV2; CDR3 protein: CASSEARLAGPRDEQFF
J gene: TRBJ2-4; V gene: TRBV2; CDR3 protein: CASRVPGLGNIQYF
J gene: TRBJ2-1; V gene: TRBV7-2; CDR3 protein: CASSPRASYNEQFF
J gene: TRBJ1-4; V gene: TRBV3-1/TRBV3-2; CDR3 protein: CASSLRGEKLFF
J gene: TRBJ2-7; V gene: TRBV10-1; CDR3 protein: CASSEGAGVYEQYF
J gene: TRBJ2-2; V gene: TRBV6-5; CDR3 protein: CASHGRGNTGELFF
J gene: TRBJ1-5; V gene: TRBV7-2; CDR3 protein: CASSILRDGPQHF
J gene: TRBJ2-7; V gene: TRBV24-1; CDR3 protein: CATSLTGQTEQYF
J gene: TRBJ2-3; V gene: TRBV4-2; CDR3 protein: CASSPSGAGTDTQYF
J gene: TRBJ1-5; V gene: TRBV2; CDR3 protein: CASNGISNQPQHF
J gene: TRBJ1-1; V gene: TRBV5-1; CDR3 protein: CASSAGGLGTEAFF
J gene: TRBJ1-6; V gene: TRBV7-9; CDR3 protein: CASSLFGGDNSPLHF
J gene: TRBJ2-5; V gene: TRBV5-8; CDR3 protein: CASSWGGASQETQYF
J gene: TRBJ2-2; V gene: TRBV9; CDR3 protein: CASSLAGTGELFF
J gene: TRBJ2-2; V gene: TRBV30; CDR3 protein: CAWSPHPQGNTGELFF
J gene: TRBJ1-2; V gene: TRBV6-5; CDR3 protein: CASSADRGGGYTF
J gene: TRBJ2-3; V gene: TRBV10-3; CDR3 protein: CAINPQEGAVGTDTQYF
J gene: TRBJ1-6; V gene: TRBV12-3/TRBV12-4; CDR3 protein: CASRGQGHSPLHF
J gene: TRBJ1-1; V gene: TRBV11-3; CDR3 protein: CASSLDGPQSEAFF
J gene: TRBJ1-6; V gene: TRBV19; CDR3 protein: CASTPGRVSDNSPLHF
J gene: TRBJ2-7; V gene: TRBV5-6; CDR3 protein: CASTVAVAEYEQYF
J gene: TRBJ1-6; V gene: TRBV12-5; CDR3 protein: CASGLLENLPLHF
J gene: TRBJ2-1; V gene: TRBV19; CDR3 protein: CASSIVGTGQHEQFF
J gene: TRBJ2-7; V gene: TRBV12-3/TRBV12-4; CDR3 protein: CASLQTSVNEQYF
J gene: TRBJ2-7; V gene: TRBV12-5; CDR3 protein: CASGLTRDRGYYEQYF
J gene: TRBJ1-6; V gene: TRBV25-1; CDR3 protein: CASSEEERDNSPLHF
J gene: TRBJ2-7; V gene: TRBV7-9; CDR3 protein: CASSPTSTSYEQYF
J gene: TRBJ1-5; V gene: TRBV4-1; CDR3 protein: CASSQYLTGSNQPQHF
J gene: TRBJ1-4; V gene: TRBV7-2; CDR3 protein: CASSLQGTTNEKLFF
J gene: TRBJ1-6; V gene: TRBV27; CDR3 protein: CASSFREDSPLHF
J gene: TRBJ1-1; V gene: TRBV5-1; CDR3 protein: CASTRTGQNTEAFF
J gene: TRBJ2-5; V gene: TRBV10-3; CDR3 protein: CAISDHRGGQGLAYQETQYF